This TCR beta chain comes out of a study of regulatory T cells in long-lasting Graves disease. Study results and limitations: Reduced TCR diversity was observed in persistent Graves' patients versus newly diagnosed patients.

The time point here: newly diagnosed GD, antithyroid drugs for less than 3 months. There was RNA extracted from PBMCs, and the TCR library was made from it. The CDR3 is 16 residues long. Germline lookup yields CDR1 SNHLY and CDR2 FYNNEI. Trimming cost V 7 bases and J 7 bases; bases outside gene matches: 17. This clonotype appeared many times. What it binds is not known. Libraries of TCR beta came from iRepertoire HTBI primers plus Arm-PCR of CDR3 regions. In TCRdb, the multiplex PCR reads were re-called with MiXCR into one record per CDR3 protein. The sample lists some 330,000 distinct CDR3 sequences, approximately 12% occurring once. The data were also submitted as part of a second study, on T cells in Graves' hyperthyroidism and ophthalmopathy.

The chain combines TRBV2 with TRBJ2-7, with 9 bases that match TRBD2. The receptor's source is a woman in her late teens or twenties with Graves disease. This sample comprised peripheral blood mononuclear cells (PBMCs), obtained at new diagnosis, from a patient treated with antithyroid drugs. CDR3 nucleotide sequence: TGTGCCAGCACTGTGGGGACTAGCAGATTTTCGGGAGAGCAGTACTTC. It specifies CASTVGTSRFSGEQYF.